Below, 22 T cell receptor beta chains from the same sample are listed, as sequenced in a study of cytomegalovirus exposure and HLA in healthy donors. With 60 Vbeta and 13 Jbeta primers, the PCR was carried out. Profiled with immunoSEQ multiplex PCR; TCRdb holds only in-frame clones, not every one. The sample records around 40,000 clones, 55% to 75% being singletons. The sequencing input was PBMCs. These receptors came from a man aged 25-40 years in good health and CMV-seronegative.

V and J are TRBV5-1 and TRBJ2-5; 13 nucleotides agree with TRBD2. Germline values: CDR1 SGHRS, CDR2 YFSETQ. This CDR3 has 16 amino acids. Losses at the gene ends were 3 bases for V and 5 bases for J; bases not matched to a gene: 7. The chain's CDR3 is CASSSLLAGGVETQYF. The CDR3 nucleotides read TGCGCCAGCAGCTCGCTACTAGCGGGGGGGGTGGAGACCCAGTACTTC. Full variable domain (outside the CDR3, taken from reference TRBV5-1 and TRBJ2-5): KAGVTQTPRYLIKTRGQQVTLSCSPISGHRSVSWYQQTPGQGLQFLFEYFSETQRNKGNFPGRFSGRQFSNSRSEMNVSTLELGDSALYLCASSSLLAGGVETQYFGPGTRLLVL.

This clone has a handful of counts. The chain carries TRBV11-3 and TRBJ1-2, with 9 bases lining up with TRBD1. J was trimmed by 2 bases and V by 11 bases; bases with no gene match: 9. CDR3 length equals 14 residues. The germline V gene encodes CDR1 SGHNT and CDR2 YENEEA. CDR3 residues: CADPRDRDNYGYTF. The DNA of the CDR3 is TGTGCCGACCCCCGGGACAGGGACAACTATGGCTACACCTTC.

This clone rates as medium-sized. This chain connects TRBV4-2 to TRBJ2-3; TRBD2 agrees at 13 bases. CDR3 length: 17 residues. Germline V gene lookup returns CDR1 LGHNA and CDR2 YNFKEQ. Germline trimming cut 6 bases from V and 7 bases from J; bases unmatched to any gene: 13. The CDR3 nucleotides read TGTGCCAGCAGTCCGACTAGCGGGGGGAACGGGGCGAATACGCAGTATTTT. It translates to CASSPTSGGNGANTQYF.

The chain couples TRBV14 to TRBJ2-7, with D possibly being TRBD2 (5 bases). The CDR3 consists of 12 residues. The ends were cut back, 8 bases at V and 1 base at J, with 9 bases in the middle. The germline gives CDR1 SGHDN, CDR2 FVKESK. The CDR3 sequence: CASSDFSYEQYF. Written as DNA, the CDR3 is TGTGCCAGCTCGGACTTTTCCTACGAGCAGTACTTC. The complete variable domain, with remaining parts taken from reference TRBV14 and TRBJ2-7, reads EAGVTQFPSHSVIEKGQTVTLRCDPISGHDNLYWYRRVMGKEIKFLLHFVKESKQDESGMPNNRFLAERTGGTYSTLKVQPAELEDSGVYFCASSDFSYEQYFGPGTRLTVT.

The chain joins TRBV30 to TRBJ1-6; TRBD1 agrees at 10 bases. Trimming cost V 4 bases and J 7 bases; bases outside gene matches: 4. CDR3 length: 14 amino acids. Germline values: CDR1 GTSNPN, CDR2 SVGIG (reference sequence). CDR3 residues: CAWTRTGGNSPLHF. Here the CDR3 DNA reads TGTGCCTGGACTCGGACAGGGGGAAATTCACCCCTCCACTTT.

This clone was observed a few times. CDR3 sequence: CSVPRTSGVYNEQFF. DNA of the CDR3: TGCAGCGTCCCAAGGACTAGCGGGGTTTACAATGAGCAGTTCTTC. The chain carries TRBV29-1 and TRBJ2-1; 12 positions agree with TRBD2. Trimming at V came to 6 bases and at J to 4 bases, leaving 7 bases not matched to a gene. Germline lookup yields CDR1 SQVTM and CDR2 ANQGSEA. This CDR3 contains 15 residues.

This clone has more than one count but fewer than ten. The CDR3 sequence is CASSLDSGRNGEQFF. CDR3 DNA sequence: TGTGCCAGCAGCTTAGACAGCGGGAGGAACGGTGAGCAGTTCTTC. V is TRBV7-2 and J is TRBJ2-1, with 9 nucleotides matching TRBD2. Germline CDR1 SGHTA, CDR2 FQGNSA. Trimming cost V 1 base and J 9 bases; bases outside gene matches: 7. The length of the CDR3 is 15 residues.

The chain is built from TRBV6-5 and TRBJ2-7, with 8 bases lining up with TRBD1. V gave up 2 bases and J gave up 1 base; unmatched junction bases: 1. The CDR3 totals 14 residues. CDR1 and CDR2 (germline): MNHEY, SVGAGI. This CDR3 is CASSYDRGSYEQYF. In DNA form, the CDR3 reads TGTGCCAGCAGTTACGACAGGGGATCCTACGAGCAGTACTTC.

DNA of the CDR3: TGCAGCGTTCAGGGGCCCCTCACGCTGGATGGCTACACCTTC. As protein: CSVQGPLTLDGYTF. The rearrangement uses TRBV29-1 and TRBJ1-2, with D maybe TRBD1 (6 bases). The CDR3 runs 14 residues. Deletions cut 5 bases from V and 6 bases from J, with 19 bases between. The V gene's germline CDR1 is SQVTM and CDR2 ANQGSEA.

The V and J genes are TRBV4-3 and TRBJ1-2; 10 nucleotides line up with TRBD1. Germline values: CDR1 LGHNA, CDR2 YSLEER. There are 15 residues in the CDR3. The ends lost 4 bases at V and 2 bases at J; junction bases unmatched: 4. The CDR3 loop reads CASSRMGQGNYGYTF. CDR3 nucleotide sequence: TGCGCCAGCAGCCGAATGGGACAGGGGAACTATGGCTACACCTTC.

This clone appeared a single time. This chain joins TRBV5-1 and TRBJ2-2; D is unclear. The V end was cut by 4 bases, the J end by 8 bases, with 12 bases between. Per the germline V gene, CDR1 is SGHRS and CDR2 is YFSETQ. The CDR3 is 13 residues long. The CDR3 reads CASSDIPTGELFF. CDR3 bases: TGCGCCAGCAGCGACATACCGACAGGGGAGCTGTTTTTT.

CDR3 protein: CASSRQGGYEQYF. The CDR3 region has the DNA TGCGCCAGCAGTCGACAGGGTGGGTACGAGCAGTACTTC. The V call is TRBV10-2, the J call TRBJ2-7; the match to TRBD1 covers 7 bases. Germline CDR1 WSHSY, CDR2 SAAADI. J gave up 4 bases and V 5 bases, and 5 bases lay outside the gene matches. This CDR3 has 13 amino acids.

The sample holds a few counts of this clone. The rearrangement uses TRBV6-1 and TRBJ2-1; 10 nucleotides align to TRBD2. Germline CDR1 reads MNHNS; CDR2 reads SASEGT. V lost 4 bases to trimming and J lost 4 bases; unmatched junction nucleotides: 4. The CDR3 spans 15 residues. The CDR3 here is CASSAIAGGYNEQFF. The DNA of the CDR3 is TGTGCCAGCAGTGCAATAGCGGGGGGTTACAATGAGCAGTTCTTC.

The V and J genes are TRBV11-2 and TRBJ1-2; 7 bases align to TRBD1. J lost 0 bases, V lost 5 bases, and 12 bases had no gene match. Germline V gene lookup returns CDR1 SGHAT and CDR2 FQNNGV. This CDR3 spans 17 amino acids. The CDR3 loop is CASSPERTGDTNYGYTF. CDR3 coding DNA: TGTGCCAGCAGCCCAGAAAGGACAGGAGATACTAACTATGGCTACACCTTC.

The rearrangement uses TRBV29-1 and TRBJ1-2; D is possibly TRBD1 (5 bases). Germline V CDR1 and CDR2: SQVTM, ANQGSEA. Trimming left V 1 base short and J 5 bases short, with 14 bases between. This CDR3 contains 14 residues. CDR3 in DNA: TGCAGCGTTGAAGGGCAGGGTGGACCATATGGCTACACCTTC. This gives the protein CSVEGQGGPYGYTF.

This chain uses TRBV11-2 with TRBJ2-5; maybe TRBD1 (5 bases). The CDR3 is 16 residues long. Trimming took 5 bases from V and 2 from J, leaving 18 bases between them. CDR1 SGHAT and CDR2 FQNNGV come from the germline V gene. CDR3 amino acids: CASSPHLGLKQETQYF. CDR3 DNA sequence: TGTGCCAGCAGCCCCCACTTGGGGCTGAAACAAGAGACCCAGTACTTC.

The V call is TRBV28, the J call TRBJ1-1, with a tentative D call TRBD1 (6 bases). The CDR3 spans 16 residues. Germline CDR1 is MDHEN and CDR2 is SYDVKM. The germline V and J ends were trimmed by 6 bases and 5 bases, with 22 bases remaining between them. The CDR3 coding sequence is TGTGCCAGCAGAACTTTAGGGGGGGGCTTCGAAACTGAAGCTTTCTTT. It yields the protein CASRTLGGGFETEAFF.

CDR3: CATRSGGTEAFF. CDR3 nucleotides: TGTGCCACCCGCTCCGGGGGCACTGAAGCTTTCTTT. The rearrangement links TRBV6-5 to TRBJ1-1, with D possibly TRBD1 on 5 matching bases. The CDR3 is 12 residues long. The V gene lost 10 bases and the J gene lost 4 bases, with 13 bases spanning the gap. Looked up from germline, CDR1 is MNHEY and CDR2 is SVGAGI.

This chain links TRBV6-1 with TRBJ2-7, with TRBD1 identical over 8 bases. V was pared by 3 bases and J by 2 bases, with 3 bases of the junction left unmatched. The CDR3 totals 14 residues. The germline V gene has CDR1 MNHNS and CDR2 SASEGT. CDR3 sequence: CASSEDREPYEQYF. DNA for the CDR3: TGTGCCAGCAGTGAGGACAGGGAGCCCTACGAGCAGTACTTC.

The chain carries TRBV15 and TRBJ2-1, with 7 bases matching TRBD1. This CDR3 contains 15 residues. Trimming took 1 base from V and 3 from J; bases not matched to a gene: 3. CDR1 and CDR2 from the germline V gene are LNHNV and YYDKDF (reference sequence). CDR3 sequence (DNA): TGTGCCACCAGCAGAGGAAGGGACAGCTACAATGAGCAGTTCTTC. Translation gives CATSRGRDSYNEQFF.

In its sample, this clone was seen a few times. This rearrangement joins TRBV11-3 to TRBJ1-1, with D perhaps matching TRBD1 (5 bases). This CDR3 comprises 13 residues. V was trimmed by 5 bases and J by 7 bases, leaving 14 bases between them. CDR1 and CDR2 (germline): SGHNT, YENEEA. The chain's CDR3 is CASSRGTLGEAFF. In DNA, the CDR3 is TGTGCCAGCAGCCGGGGGACTCTGGGTGAAGCTTTCTTT. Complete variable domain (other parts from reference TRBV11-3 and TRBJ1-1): EAGVVQSPRYKIIEKKQPVAFWCNPISGHNTLYWYLQNLGQGPELLIRYENEEAVDDSQLPKDRFSAERLKGVDSTLKIQPAELGDSAVYLCASSRGTLGEAFFGQGTRLTVV.

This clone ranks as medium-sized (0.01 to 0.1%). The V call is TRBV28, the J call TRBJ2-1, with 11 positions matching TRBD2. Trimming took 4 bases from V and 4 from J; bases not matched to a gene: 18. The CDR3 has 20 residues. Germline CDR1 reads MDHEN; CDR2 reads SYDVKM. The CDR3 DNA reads TGTGCCAGCAGTTCTCTATATTCTAGCGGGAGGACGAAAAAGTACAATGAGCAGTTCTTC. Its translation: CASSSLYSSGRTKKYNEQFF.